The next 21 T cell receptor beta chains were all read from a single sample in a study of tumor-infiltrating lymphocytes in localized non-small cell lung cancer. Assay: immunoSEQ multiplex PCR; the TCRdb copy retains only in-frame clones and omits some. The sample has 16,000 or so clones; approximately 73% are singletons. Sequences were obtained from lung tumor tissue. These receptors were collected from a human donor with non-small cell lung cancer.

A few counts support this clone. The chain has TRBV7-2 and TRBJ2-7, with D possibly TRBD1 on 5 matching bases. V lost 2 bases and J lost 3, with 14 bases in between. There are 15 residues in the CDR3. Germline CDR1 is SGHTA and CDR2 is FQGNSA. In nucleotides, the CDR3 is TGTGCCAGCAGCTTACTCGACAGTTCGATCTACGAGCAGTACTTC. This encodes CASSLLDSSIYEQYF.

The gene calls are TRBV18 and TRBJ2-5; 14 positions match TRBD2. Germline V lookup: CDR1 KGHSH, CDR2 LQKENI. This CDR3 region has 17 residues. V was pared by 3 bases and J by 3 bases, with 6 bases of the junction left unmatched. This chain's CDR3 is CASSPETSGGAKETQYF. Here the CDR3 DNA reads TGTGCCAGCTCACCCGAGACTAGCGGGGGGGCCAAAGAGACCCAGTACTTC. The variable domain in full, completed from reference TRBV18 and TRBJ2-5, reads NAGVMQNPRHLVRRRGQEARLRCSPMKGHSHVYWYRQLPEEGLKFMVYLQKENIIDESGMPKERFSAEFPKEGPSILRIQQVVRGDSAAYFCASSPETSGGAKETQYFGPGTRLLVL.

The chain has TRBV6-5 and TRBJ1-5; TRBD1 is a possible D gene (5 bases). The CDR3 is 13 residues long. Germline values: CDR1 MNHEY, CDR2 SVGAGI. Trimming took off 6 bases at V and 5 bases at J, with 11 bases between the two ends. The CDR3 here is CASRSGYDQPQHF. The DNA of the CDR3 is TGTGCCAGCAGGTCAGGGTACGATCAGCCCCAGCATTTT.

The chain has TRBV11-2 and TRBJ2-1, with D perhaps TRBD1 or TRBD2 (5 bases each). The CDR3 runs to 14 residues. Germline-derived CDR1 and CDR2 are SGHAT and FQNNGV. Trimming cost V 7 bases and J 6 bases, with 16 bases left between them. Written as DNA, the CDR3 is TGTGCCAGCACCGATAGCATGAGGGGCAATGAGCAGTTCTTC. As protein: CASTDSMRGNEQFF. Full variable domain (missing parts from reference TRBV11-2 and TRBJ2-1): EAGVAQSPRYKIIEKRQSVAFWCNPISGHATLYWYQQILGQGPKLLIQFQNNGVVDDSQLPKDRFSAERLKGVDSTLKIQPAKLEDSAVYLCASTDSMRGNEQFFGPGTRLTVL.

The J gene is TRBJ2-2, the V gene TRBV11-2; TRBD2 is a possible D gene (5 bases). Trimming took off 1 base at V and 8 bases at J, with 20 bases between the two ends. The CDR3 covers 17 residues. Germline V CDR1 and CDR2: SGHAT, FQNNGV. CDR3 nucleotide sequence: TGTGCCAGCAGCTTAGTTCCGGGGTGGTCAATGGGGGGGGAGCTGTTTTTT. Translating it yields CASSLVPGWSMGGELFF.

The chain employs TRBV4-1 and TRBJ2-3; 8 bases fit TRBD2. V was pared by 4 bases and J by 5 bases, with 14 bases of the junction left unmatched. Germline V gives CDR1 MGHRA, CDR2 YSYEKL. The CDR3 spans 17 residues. CDR3 sequence (DNA): TGCGCCAGCAGCCTCACTCCGGGCGGGAGCGGGGGAGATACGCAGTATTTT. Translated, it gives CASSLTPGGSGGDTQYF.

The genes are TRBV29-1 and TRBJ2-3; 8 nucleotides match TRBD2. The germline gives CDR1 SQVTM, CDR2 ANQGSEA. The CDR3 extends over 15 amino acids. The trim removed 3 bases at V and 2 bases at J, leaving 7 bases unmatched. The CDR3 loop reads CSVDGGAGTTDTQYF. CDR3 sequence (DNA): TGCAGCGTTGACGGGGGGGCAGGCACCACAGATACGCAGTATTTT.

The chain uses TRBV11-2 and TRBJ2-5; TRBD2 might be the D (6 bases). In germline, CDR1 is SGHAT, CDR2 FQNNGV. The CDR3 is 12 amino acids. Deletions cut 3 bases from V and 7 bases from J, with 9 bases between. In DNA, the CDR3 is TGTGCCAGCAGCTTCGTGCGGGGGACCCAGTACTTC. Protein: CASSFVRGTQYF.

In this sample, this clone turned up a few times. The chain couples TRBV5-4 to TRBJ2-7; 8 bases agree with TRBD2. CDR3 length: 15 residues. Germline V gene sequence: CDR1 SGHNT, CDR2 YYREEE (reference sequence). Trimming cost V 3 bases and J 2 bases; bases outside gene matches: 7. DNA for the CDR3: TGTGCCAGCAGCTCTCGACTAGCGCTCCCCTACGAGCAGTACTTC. Translation gives CASSSRLALPYEQYF.

CDR3 coding DNA: TGCGCCAGCAGCGGCAGCGGGAGTGGAGACAATGAGCAGTTCTTC. Translated, it gives CASSGSGSGDNEQFF. The chain combines TRBV5-1 with TRBJ2-1; 8 positions match TRBD2. The ends lost 4 bases at V and 5 bases at J; junction bases unmatched: 8. CDR1 and CDR2 (germline): SGHRS, YFSETQ. The CDR3 is 15 amino acids. Variable domain in full (rest from reference TRBV5-1 and TRBJ2-1): KAGVTQTPRYLIKTRGQQVTLSCSPISGHRSVSWYQQTPGQGLQFLFEYFSETQRNKGNFPGRFSGRQFSNSRSEMNVSTLELGDSALYLCASSGSGSGDNEQFFGPGTRLTVL.

V gene TRBV5-6 combines with J gene TRBJ2-5, with TRBD2 matching over 7 bases. TRBJ2-7 explains the end of the DNA better; the J call may be wrong. The CDR3 consists of 17 residues. Germline V gene lookup returns CDR1 SGHDT and CDR2 YYEEEE. CDR3 amino acids: CASSLVPWGGPPYEQYF. The CDR3 DNA is TGTGCCAGCAGCTTGGTCCCCTGGGGGGGACCACCCTACGAGCAGTACTTC.

V is TRBV5-4 and J is TRBJ2-5, with 9 bases identical to TRBD2. The CDR3 sequence is 16 residues long. The J segment lost 6 bases and the V segment lost 0 bases, leaving 9 bases of the junction unmatched. The germline V gene has CDR1 SGHNT and CDR2 YYREEE (reference sequence). CDR3 sequence: CASSLEMREGQKTQYF. The DNA of the CDR3 is TGTGCCAGCAGCTTGGAGATGCGGGAGGGCCAGAAGACCCAGTACTTC.

The rearrangement links TRBV18 to TRBJ2-2; D is possibly TRBD1 (6 bases). Per germline, CDR1 KGHSH and CDR2 LQKENI. CDR3 length equals 15 residues. Trimming cost V 6 bases and J 4 bases, with 15 bases left between them. For the CDR3, the DNA is TGTGCCAGCTCCCCAAACACAGGGTCCACCGGGGAGCTGTTTTTT. As protein: CASSPNTGSTGELFF.

The chain links TRBV10-2 to TRBJ1-2, with 8 bases fitting TRBD1. V was clipped by 9 bases and J by 7 bases; unmatched bases: 7. There are 12 residues in the CDR3. CDR1 and CDR2 from the germline V gene are WSHSY and SAAADI. CDR3 residues: CASQQGDAGYTF. The DNA of the CDR3 is TGCGCCAGTCAACAGGGGGATGCTGGCTACACCTTC.

The chain carries TRBV5-1 and TRBJ1-6, with 7 bases matching TRBD1. The germline CDR1 and CDR2 sequences are SGHRS and YFSETQ. The CDR3 totals 13 residues. V lost 4 bases to trimming and J lost 7 bases; unmatched junction nucleotides: 2. The CDR3 reads CASSDRENSPLHF. Here the CDR3 DNA reads TGCGCCAGCAGCGACAGGGAAAATTCACCCCTCCACTTT.

For the CDR3, the DNA is TGTGCCAGCAGTCCACGACAGGGACCCTACGAGCAGTACTTC. It specifies CASSPRQGPYEQYF. The chain uses TRBV27 and TRBJ2-7, with 7 bases identical to TRBD1. V was pared by 5 bases and J by 2 bases, with 6 bases of the junction left unmatched. From germline, CDR1 is MNHEY and CDR2 SMNVEV (reference sequence). CDR3 length equals 14 residues.

V usage is TRBV11-2 and J usage is TRBJ1-4, with 8 bases that match TRBD1. The CDR3 length is 12 residues. CDR1 and CDR2 from the germline V gene are SGHAT and FQNNGV. J gave up 10 bases and V 5 bases, and 3 bases lay outside the gene matches. CDR3 bases: TGTGCCAGCAGCCGGACAGGGCTAAAACTGTTTTTT. Residues: CASSRTGLKLFF.

The chain joins TRBV20-1 to TRBJ2-2; the D is unclear. Germline loops: CDR1 DFQATT, CDR2 SNEGSKA (reference sequence). The CDR3 is 11 amino acids. The germline V and J ends were trimmed by 8 bases and 2 bases, with 6 bases remaining between them. This CDR3 reads CSPHNTGELFF. CDR3 in DNA: TGCAGTCCACATAACACCGGGGAGCTGTTTTTT.

This chain joins TRBV2 and TRBJ1-2; the match to TRBD1 covers 10 bases. The J segment lost 9 bases and the V segment lost 3 bases, leaving 7 bases of the junction unmatched. Germline CDR1 SNHLY, CDR2 FYNNEI. This CDR3 contains 14 residues. In nucleotides, the CDR3 is TGTGCCAGCAGTGAGAGGGACAGGGGTGGTAGCTACACCTTC. This translates into CASSERDRGGSYTF.

This clone was seen only a few times. This chain joins TRBV10-3 and TRBJ2-7; TRBD1 or TRBD2 may be the D gene (5 bases each). Trimming pared 1 base from V and 4 bases from J, leaving 14 bases between. The CDR3 extends over 15 amino acids. Looked up from germline, CDR1 is ENHRY and CDR2 is SYGVKD. CDR3 DNA sequence: TGTGCCATCAGTGAGTTCACAGGAGGCCGTTACGAGCAGTACTTC. It yields the protein CAISEFTGGRYEQYF.

By share of the sample, this clone is medium-sized. The rearrangement joins TRBV6-6 to TRBJ2-1, with TRBD2 matching 7 bases. V dropped 7 bases and J dropped 6; count of bases not matched to a gene: 9. Germline lookup yields CDR1 MNHNY and CDR2 SVGAGI (reference sequence). This CDR3 spans 14 amino acids. CDR3 nucleotides: TGTGCCAGCAATCCTAGCGGACCCTTCAATGAGCAGTTCTTC. This encodes CASNPSGPFNEQFF.